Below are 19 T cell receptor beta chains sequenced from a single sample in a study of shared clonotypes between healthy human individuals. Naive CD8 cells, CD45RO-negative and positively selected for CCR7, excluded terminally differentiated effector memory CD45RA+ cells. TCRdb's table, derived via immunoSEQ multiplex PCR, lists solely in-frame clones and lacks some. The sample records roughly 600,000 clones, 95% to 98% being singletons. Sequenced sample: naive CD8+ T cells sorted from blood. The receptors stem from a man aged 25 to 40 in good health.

The CDR3 nucleotides are TGTGCCAGCAGCTTGGAGGGGAGGGCCTATGGCTACACCTTC. Translated: CASSLEGRAYGYTF. V usage is TRBV5-5 and J usage is TRBJ1-2, with D tentatively TRBD1 (5 bases). Germline lookup yields CDR1 SGHKS and CDR2 YYEKEE (reference sequence). The CDR3 loop spans 14 amino acids. The germline V and J ends were trimmed by 0 bases and 4 bases, with 10 bases remaining between them.

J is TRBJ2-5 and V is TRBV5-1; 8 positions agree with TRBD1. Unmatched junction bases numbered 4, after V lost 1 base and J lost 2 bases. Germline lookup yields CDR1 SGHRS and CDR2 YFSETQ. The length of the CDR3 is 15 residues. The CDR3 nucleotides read TGCGCCAGCAGCTTGCAGGGGGCAGGTCAAGAGACCCAGTACTTC. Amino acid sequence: CASSLQGAGQETQYF.

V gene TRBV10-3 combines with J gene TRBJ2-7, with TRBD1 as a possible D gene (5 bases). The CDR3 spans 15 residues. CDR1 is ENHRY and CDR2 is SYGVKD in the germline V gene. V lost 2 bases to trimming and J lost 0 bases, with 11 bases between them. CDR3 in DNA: TGTGCCATCAGTGAGGTCAGGGATCCCTCCTACGAGCAGTACTTC. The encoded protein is CAISEVRDPSYEQYF.

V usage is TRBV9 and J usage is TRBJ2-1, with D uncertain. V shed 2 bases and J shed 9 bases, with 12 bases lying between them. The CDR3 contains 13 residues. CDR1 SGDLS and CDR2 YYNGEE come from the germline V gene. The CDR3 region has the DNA TGTGCCAGCAGCGTCCCCGACTCGGTTGAGCAGTTCTTC. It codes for CASSVPDSVEQFF.

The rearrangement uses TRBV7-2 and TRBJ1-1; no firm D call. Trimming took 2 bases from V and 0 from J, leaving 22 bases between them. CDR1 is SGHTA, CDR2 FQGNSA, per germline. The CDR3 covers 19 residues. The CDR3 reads CASSLTPRGIPKLNTEAFF. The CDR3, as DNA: TGTGCCAGCAGCTTAACCCCAAGAGGCATTCCAAAACTGAACACTGAAGCTTTCTTT.

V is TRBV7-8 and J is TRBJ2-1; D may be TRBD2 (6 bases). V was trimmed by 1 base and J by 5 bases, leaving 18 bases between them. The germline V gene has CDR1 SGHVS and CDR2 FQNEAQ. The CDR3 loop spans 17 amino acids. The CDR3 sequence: CASSLEEETRFHNEQFF. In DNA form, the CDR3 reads TGTGCCAGCAGCTTAGAGGAAGAGACTAGATTTCACAATGAGCAGTTCTTC.

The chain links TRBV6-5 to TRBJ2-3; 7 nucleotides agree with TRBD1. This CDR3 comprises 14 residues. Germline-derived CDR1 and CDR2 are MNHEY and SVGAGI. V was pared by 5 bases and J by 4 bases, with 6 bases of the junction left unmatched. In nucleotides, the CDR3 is TGTGCCAGCAGTCTGACAGGGAGCCCAGATACGCAGTATTTT. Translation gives CASSLTGSPDTQYF.

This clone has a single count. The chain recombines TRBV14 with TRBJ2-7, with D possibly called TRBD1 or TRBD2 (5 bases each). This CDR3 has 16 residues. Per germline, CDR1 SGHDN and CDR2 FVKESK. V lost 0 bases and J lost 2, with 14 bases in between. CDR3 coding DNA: TGTGCCAGCAGCCAAGATGACGGTTTGGGACCCTACGAGCAGTACTTC. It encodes CASSQDDGLGPYEQYF. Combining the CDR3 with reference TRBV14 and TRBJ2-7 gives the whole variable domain EAGVTQFPSHSVIEKGQTVTLRCDPISGHDNLYWYRRVMGKEIKFLLHFVKESKQDESGMPNNRFLAERTGGTYSTLKVQPAELEDSGVYFCASSQDDGLGPYEQYFGPGTRLTVT.

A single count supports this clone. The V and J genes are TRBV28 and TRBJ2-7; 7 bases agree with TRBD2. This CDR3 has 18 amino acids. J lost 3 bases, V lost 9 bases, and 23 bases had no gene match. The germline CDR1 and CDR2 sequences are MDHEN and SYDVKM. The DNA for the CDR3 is TGTGCCAGTCAGAGTCGACTGAGGAGGGAGGGCCGGGACTACGAGCAGTACTTC. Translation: CASQSRLRREGRDYEQYF.

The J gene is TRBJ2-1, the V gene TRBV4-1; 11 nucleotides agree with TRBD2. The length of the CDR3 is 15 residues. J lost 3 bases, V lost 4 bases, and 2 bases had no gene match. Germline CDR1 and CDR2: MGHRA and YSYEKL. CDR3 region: CASSPTSGIYNEQFF. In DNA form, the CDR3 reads TGCGCCAGCAGCCCGACTAGCGGGATCTACAATGAGCAGTTCTTC.

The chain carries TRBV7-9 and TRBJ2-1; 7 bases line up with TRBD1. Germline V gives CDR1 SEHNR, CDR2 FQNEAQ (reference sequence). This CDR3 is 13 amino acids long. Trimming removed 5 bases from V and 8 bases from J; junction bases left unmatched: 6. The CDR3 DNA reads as TGTGCCAGCAGCCCACAGGGGAGTTATGAGCAGTTCTTC. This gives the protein CASSPQGSYEQFF.

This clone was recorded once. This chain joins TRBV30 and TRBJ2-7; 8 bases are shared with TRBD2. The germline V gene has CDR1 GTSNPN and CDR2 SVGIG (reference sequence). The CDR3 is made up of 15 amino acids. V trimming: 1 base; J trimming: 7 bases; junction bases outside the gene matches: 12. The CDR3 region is CAWSDLTSAGSEQYF. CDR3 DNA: TGTGCCTGGAGTGACCTGACTAGCGCCGGGTCTGAGCAGTACTTC. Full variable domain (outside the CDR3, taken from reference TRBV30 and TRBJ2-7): SQTIHQWPATLVQPVGSPLSLECTVEGTSNPNLYWYRQAAGRGLQLLFYSVGIGQISSEVPQNLSASRPQDRQFILSSKKLLLSDSGFYLCAWSDLTSAGSEQYFGPGTRLTVT.

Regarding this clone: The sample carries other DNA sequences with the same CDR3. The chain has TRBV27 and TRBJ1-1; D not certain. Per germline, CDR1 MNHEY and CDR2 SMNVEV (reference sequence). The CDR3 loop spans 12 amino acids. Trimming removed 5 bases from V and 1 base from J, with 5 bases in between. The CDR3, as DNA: TGTGCCAGCAGTGGAGGGAACACTGAAGCTTTCTTT. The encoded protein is CASSGGNTEAFF.

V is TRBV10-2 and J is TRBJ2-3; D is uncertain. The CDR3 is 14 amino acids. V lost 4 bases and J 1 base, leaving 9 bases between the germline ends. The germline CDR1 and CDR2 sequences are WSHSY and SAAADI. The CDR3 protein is CASSGFGGTDTQYF. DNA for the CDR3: TGCGCCAGCAGTGGCTTCGGAGGCACAGATACGCAGTATTTT.

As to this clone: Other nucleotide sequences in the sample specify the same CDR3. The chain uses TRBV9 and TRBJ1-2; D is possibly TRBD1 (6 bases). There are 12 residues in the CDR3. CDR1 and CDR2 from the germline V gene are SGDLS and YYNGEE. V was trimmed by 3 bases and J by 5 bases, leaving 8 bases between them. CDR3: CASSAGVYGYTF. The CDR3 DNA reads TGTGCCAGCAGCGCAGGGGTATATGGCTACACCTTC.

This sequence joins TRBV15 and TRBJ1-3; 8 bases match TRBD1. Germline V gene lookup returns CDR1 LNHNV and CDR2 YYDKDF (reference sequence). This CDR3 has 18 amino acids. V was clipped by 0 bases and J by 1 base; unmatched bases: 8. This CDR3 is CATSRDPDRETSGNTIYF. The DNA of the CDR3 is TGTGCCACCAGCAGAGACCCGGACAGGGAGACGTCTGGAAACACCATATATTTT. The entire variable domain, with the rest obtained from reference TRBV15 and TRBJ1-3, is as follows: DAMVIQNPRYQVTQFGKPVTLSCSQTLNHNVMYWYQQKSSQAPKLLFHYYDKDFNNEADTPDNFQSRRPNTSFCFLDIRSPGLGDTAMYLCATSRDPDRETSGNTIYFGEGSWLTVV.

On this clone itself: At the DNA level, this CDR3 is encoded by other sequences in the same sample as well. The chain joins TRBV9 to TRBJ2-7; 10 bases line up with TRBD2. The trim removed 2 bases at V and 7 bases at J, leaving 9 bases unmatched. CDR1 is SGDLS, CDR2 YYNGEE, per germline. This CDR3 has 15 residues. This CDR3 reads CASSVGGLAGDEQYF. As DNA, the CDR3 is TGTGCCAGCAGCGTGGGAGGGCTAGCGGGAGATGAGCAGTACTTC. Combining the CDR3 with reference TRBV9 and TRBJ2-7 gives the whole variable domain DSGVTQTPKHLITATGQRVTLRCSPRSGDLSVYWYQQSLDQGLQFLIQYYNGEERAKGNILERFSAQQFPDLHSELNLSSLELGDSALYFCASSVGGLAGDEQYFGPGTRLTVT.

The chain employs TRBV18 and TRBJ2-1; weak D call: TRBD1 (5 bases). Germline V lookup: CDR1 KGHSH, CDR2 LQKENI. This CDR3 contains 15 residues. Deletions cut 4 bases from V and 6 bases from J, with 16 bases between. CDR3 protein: CASSHGQGRFNEQFF. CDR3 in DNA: TGTGCCAGCTCACACGGGCAGGGTAGGTTCAATGAGCAGTTCTTC.

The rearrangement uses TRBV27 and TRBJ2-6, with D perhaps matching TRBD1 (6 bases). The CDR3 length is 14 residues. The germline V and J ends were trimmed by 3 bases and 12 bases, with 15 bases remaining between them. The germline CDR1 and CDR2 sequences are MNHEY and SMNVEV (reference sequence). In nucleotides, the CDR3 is TGTGCCAGCAGTTTCCTAGGAACAGGGTTCGTCCTGACTTTC. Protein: CASSFLGTGFVLTF. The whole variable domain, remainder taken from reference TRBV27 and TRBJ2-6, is EAQVTQNPRYLITVTGKKLTVTCSQNMNHEYMSWYRQDPGLGLRQIYYSMNVEVTDKGDVPEGYKVSRKEKRNFPLILESPSPNQTSLYFCASSFLGTGFVLTFGAGSRLTVL.